The rows below give T cell receptor beta chains drawn from one sample of a study of CD4 and CD8 cells across lung adenocarcinoma regions. TCRdb reanalysed the PCR reads using MiXCR and keeps one entry per CDR3 protein. The top ten clones hold 33% of a sample with 11,000 or so distinct CDR3 sequences, approximately 53% of them seen once. Material for sequencing was CD8+ T cells from the center of a lung tumor. These TCRs come from a female donor with lung adenocarcinoma. The CD4 and CD8 labels of this study may be unreliable. Both conserved end residues are part of each CDR3. The order of the fields is J gene, V gene, clone size, D gene, CDR3 DNA, CDR3 protein. D genes are given only for firm matches. Some rows have no size entry. The others give once, few or many, or a class for an expanded clone.

J gene: TRBJ1-6
V gene: TRBV30
clone size: once
D gene: TRBD1
CDR3 DNA: TGTGCCTGGAGTAAGGGACAGGATAATTCACCCCTCCACTTT
CDR3 protein: CAWSKGQDNSPLHF

J gene: TRBJ2-7
V gene: TRBV6-1
clone size: .
D gene: .
CDR3 DNA: TGTGCCAGCGAACCATGGACGGAGAGCTCCTACGAGCAGTACTTC
CDR3 protein: CASEPWTESSYEQYF

J gene: TRBJ2-1
V gene: TRBV6-5
clone size: few
D gene: TRBD1
CDR3 DNA: TGTGCCAGCAGTTCCGGGACAGGGGGCAATGAGCAGTTCTTC
CDR3 protein: CASSSGTGGNEQFF

J gene: TRBJ1-2
V gene: TRBV27
clone size: medium-sized
D gene: .
CDR3 DNA: TGTGCCAGCAGCACAGGAGAAGCTGGGTTGTATGGCTACACCTTC
CDR3 protein: CASSTGEAGLYGYTF

J gene: TRBJ1-1
V gene: TRBV6-1
clone size: many
D gene: .
CDR3 DNA: TGTGCCAGCAGGGGAAGGAACGAAGCTTTCTTT
CDR3 protein: CASRGRNEAFF

J gene: TRBJ1-5
V gene: TRBV6-1
clone size: many
D gene: .
CDR3 DNA: TGTGCCAGCGCGCCGGGGACAACGCGCAATCAGCCCCAGCATTTT
CDR3 protein: CASAPGTTRNQPQHF

J gene: TRBJ2-7
V gene: TRBV12-3/TRBV12-4
clone size: few
D gene: .
CDR3 DNA: TGTGCCAGCAAGATAGAGCTAGGCTACGAGCAGTACTTC
CDR3 protein: CASKIELGYEQYF

J gene: TRBJ2-5
V gene: TRBV6-1
clone size: .
D gene: TRBD2
CDR3 DNA: TGTGCCAGCAGTCGGGGGAGCGGGGGGATAGAGACCCAGTACTTC
CDR3 protein: CASSRGSGGIETQYF

J gene: TRBJ2-2
V gene: TRBV7-8
clone size: .
D gene: .
CDR3 DNA: TGTGCCAGCAGCCGGGGGACGGTACAGGGGCCCGGGGAGCTGTTTTTT
CDR3 protein: CASSRGTVQGPGELFF

J gene: TRBJ2-1
V gene: TRBV3-1
clone size: few
D gene: TRBD2
CDR3 DNA: TGTGCCAGCACCCTCGGGGGGGCGGGGAACAATGAGCAGTTCTTC
CDR3 protein: CASTLGGAGNNEQFF

J gene: TRBJ2-2
V gene: TRBV4-1
clone size: many
D gene: .
CDR3 DNA: TGCGCCAGCAGCCGATTGGGGGGCGCCGGGGAGCTGTTTTTT
CDR3 protein: CASSRLGGAGELFF

J gene: TRBJ2-3
V gene: TRBV6-5
clone size: once
D gene: TRBD2
CDR3 DNA: TGTGCCAGCAGTTACGGTGGGGGGGGGGTAGTGACAGATACGCAGTATTTT
CDR3 protein: CASSYGGGGVVTDTQYF

J gene: TRBJ2-7
V gene: TRBV6-1
clone size: .
D gene: .
CDR3 DNA: TGTGCCAGCAGCTTTAGACAGGAAAAATACGAGCAGTACTTC
CDR3 protein: CASSFRQEKYEQYF

J gene: TRBJ2-4
V gene: TRBV6-1
clone size: medium-sized
D gene: TRBD1
CDR3 DNA: TGTGCCACCAAGGTCCCGGGACAGGGAAACATTCAGTACTTC
CDR3 protein: CATKVPGQGNIQYF

J gene: TRBJ2-1
V gene: TRBV4-1
clone size: .
D gene: TRBD2
CDR3 DNA: TGCGCCAGCAGCCACCGGCTAGCGGGAAGCGACAATGAGCAGTTCTTC
CDR3 protein: CASSHRLAGSDNEQFF

J gene: TRBJ2-5
V gene: TRBV10-2
clone size: .
D gene: .
CDR3 DNA: TGCGCCAGCCAGGGAGGTCGGGGGCTTGAGACCCAGTACTTC
CDR3 protein: CASQGGRGLETQYF

J gene: TRBJ1-2
V gene: TRBV6-1
clone size: .
D gene: .
CDR3 DNA: TGTGCCAGCAGAAACGGAGGGCGGGGCGCCTATGGCTACACCTTC
CDR3 protein: CASRNGGRGAYGYTF

J gene: TRBJ2-4
V gene: TRBV11-2
clone size: .
D gene: TRBD2
CDR3 DNA: TGTGCCAGCAGCTTAAGGCGGGGGGTGTTGGTTCAGTACTTC
CDR3 protein: CASSLRRGVLVQYF

J gene: TRBJ2-1
V gene: TRBV4-1
clone size: .
D gene: TRBD2
CDR3 DNA: TGCGCCAGCGCAATAGCGGGGAACTACAATGAGCAGTTCTTC
CDR3 protein: CASAIAGNYNEQFF

J gene: TRBJ2-7
V gene: TRBV6-1
clone size: .
D gene: TRBD2
CDR3 DNA: TGTGCCGGGGGGTGCGGGGGGCGTGGGAAAGATACGCAGTACTTC
CDR3 protein: CAGGCGGRGKDTQYF

J gene: TRBJ2-2
V gene: TRBV6-1
clone size: many
D gene: .
CDR3 DNA: TGTGCCAGCAGTCGACAGGTTTCGAACACCGGGGAGCTGTTTTTT
CDR3 protein: CASSRQVSNTGELFF

J gene: TRBJ2-1
V gene: TRBV27
clone size: .
D gene: .
CDR3 DNA: TGTGCCAGCAGTTTAGAGAGACCAAGCTCCTACAATGAGCAGTTCTTC
CDR3 protein: CASSLERPSSYNEQFF

J gene: TRBJ2-1
V gene: TRBV6-1
clone size: few
D gene: TRBD2
CDR3 DNA: TGTGCCAGCAGTGAGGGTAGCGGGGGGGCGGGTGAGCAGTTCTTC
CDR3 protein: CASSEGSGGAGEQFF

J gene: TRBJ1-1
V gene: TRBV6-5
clone size: .
D gene: .
CDR3 DNA: TGTGCCAGCAGTTACGGCCTGGGGGTTAAGGGCACTGAAGCTTTCTTT
CDR3 protein: CASSYGLGVKGTEAFF